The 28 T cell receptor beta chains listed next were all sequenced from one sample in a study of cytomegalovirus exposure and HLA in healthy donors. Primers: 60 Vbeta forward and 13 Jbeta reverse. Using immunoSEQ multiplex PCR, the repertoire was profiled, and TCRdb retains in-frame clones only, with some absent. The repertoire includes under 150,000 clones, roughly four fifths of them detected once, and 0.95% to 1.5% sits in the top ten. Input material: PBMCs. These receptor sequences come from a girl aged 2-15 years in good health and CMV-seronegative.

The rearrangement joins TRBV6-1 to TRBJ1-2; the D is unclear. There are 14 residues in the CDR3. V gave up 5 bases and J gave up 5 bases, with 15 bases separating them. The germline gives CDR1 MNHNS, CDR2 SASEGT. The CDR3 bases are TGTGCCAGCAGTCTAGAGCATCCTGGGTATGGCTACACCTTC. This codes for CASSLEHPGYGYTF.

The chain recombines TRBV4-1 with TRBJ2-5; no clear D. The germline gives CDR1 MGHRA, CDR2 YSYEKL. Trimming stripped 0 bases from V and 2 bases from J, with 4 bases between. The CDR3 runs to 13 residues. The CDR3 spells CASSQDLQETQYF. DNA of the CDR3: TGCGCCAGCAGCCAAGACCTTCAAGAGACCCAGTACTTC.

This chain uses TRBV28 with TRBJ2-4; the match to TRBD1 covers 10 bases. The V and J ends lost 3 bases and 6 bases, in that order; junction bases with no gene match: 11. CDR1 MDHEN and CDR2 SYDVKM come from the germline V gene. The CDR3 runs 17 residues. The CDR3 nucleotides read TGTGCCAGCAGTTTCCCTGGGACAGGGGCAGTGGGAAACATTCAGTACTTC. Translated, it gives CASSFPGTGAVGNIQYF. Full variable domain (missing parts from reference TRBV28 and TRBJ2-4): DVKVTQSSRYLVKRTGEKVFLECVQDMDHENMFWYRQDPGLGLRLIYFSYDVKMKEKGDIPEGYSVSREKKERFSLILESASTNQTSMYLCASSFPGTGAVGNIQYFGAGTRLSVL.

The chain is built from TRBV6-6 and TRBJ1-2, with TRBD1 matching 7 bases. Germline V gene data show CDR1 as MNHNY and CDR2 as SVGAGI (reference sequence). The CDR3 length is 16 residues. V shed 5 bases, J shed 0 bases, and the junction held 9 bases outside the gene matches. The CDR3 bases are TGTGCCAGCAGTGCCTCTGGGACAGCCCCTAACTATGGCTACACCTTC. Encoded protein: CASSASGTAPNYGYTF.

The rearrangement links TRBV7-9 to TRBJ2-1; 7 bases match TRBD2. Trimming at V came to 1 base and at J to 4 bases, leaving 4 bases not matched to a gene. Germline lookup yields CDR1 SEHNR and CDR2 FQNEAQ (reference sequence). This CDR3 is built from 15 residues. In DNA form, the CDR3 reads TGTGCCAGCAGCTTAGGGGCTAGCGGTTACAATGAGCAGTTCTTC. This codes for CASSLGASGYNEQFF.

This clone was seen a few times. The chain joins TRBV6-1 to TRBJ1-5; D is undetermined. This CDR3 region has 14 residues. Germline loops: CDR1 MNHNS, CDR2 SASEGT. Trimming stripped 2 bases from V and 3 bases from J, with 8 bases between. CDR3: CASSEQVPNQPQHF. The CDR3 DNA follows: TGTGCCAGCAGTGAACAGGTTCCCAATCAGCCCCAGCATTTT.

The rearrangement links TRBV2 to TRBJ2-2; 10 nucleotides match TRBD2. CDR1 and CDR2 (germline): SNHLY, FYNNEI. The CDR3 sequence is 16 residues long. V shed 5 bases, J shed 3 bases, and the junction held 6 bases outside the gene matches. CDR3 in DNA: TGTGCCAGCAGTACCCGGACTAGCGGAGACACCGGGGAGCTGTTTTTT. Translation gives CASSTRTSGDTGELFF.

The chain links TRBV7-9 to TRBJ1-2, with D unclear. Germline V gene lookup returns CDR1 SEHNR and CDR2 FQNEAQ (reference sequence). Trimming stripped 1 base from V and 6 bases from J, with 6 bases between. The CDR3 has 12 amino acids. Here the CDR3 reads CASSLGGDGYTF. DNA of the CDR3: TGTGCCAGCAGCTTAGGAGGAGATGGCTACACCTTC. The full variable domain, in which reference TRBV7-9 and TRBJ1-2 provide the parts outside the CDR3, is DTGVSQNPRHKITKRGQNVTFRCDPISEHNRLYWYRQTLGQGPEFLTYFQNEAQLEKSRLLSDRFSAERPKGSFSTLEIQRTEQGDSAMYLCASSLGGDGYTFGSGTRLTVV.

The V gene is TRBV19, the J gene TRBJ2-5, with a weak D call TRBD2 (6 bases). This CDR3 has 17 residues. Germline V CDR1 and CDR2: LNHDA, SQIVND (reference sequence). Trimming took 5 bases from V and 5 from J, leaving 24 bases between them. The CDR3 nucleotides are TGTGCCAGTAGTTCCCTGTTAGTTGGGCGGGGTCAGGAGACCCAGTACTTC. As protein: CASSSLLVGRGQETQYF.

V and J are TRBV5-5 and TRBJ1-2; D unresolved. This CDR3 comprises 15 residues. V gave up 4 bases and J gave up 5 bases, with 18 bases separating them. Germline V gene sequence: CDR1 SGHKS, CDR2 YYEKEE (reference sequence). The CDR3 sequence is CASSRGDGSTYGYTF. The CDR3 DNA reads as TGTGCCAGCAGCCGTGGTGATGGGAGTACGTATGGCTACACCTTC.

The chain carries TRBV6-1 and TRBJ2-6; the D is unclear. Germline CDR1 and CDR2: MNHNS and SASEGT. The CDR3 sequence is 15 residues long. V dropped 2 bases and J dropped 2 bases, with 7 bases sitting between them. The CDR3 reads CASSENLPGANVLTF. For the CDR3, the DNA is TGTGCCAGCAGTGAAAATCTCCCTGGGGCCAACGTCCTGACTTTC.

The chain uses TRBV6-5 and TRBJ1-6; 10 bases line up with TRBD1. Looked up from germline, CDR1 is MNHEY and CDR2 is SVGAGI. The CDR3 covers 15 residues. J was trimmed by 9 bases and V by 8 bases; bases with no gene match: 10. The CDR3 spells CASALGQGYRSPLHF. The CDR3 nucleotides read TGTGCCAGCGCTTTGGGACAGGGGTATCGTTCACCCCTCCACTTT.

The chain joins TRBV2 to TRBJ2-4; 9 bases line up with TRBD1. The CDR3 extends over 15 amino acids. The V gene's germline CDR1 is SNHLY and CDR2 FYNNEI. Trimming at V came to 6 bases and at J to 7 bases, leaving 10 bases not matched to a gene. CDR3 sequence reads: CASSGLQGAANIQYF. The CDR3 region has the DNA TGTGCCAGCAGCGGTTTACAGGGGGCCGCGAACATTCAGTACTTC.

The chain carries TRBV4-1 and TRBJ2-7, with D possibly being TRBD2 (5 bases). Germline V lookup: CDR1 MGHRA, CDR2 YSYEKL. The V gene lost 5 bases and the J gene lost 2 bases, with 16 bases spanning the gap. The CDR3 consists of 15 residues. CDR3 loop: CASSTRPASTYEQYF. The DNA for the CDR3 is TGCGCCAGCAGCACCCGCCCGGCTAGCACCTACGAGCAGTACTTC.

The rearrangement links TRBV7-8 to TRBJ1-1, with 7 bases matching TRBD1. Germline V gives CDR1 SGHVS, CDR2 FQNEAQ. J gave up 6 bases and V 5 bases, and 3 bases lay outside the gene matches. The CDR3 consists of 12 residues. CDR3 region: CASSTTGAEAFF. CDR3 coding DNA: TGTGCCAGCAGCACCACAGGGGCTGAAGCTTTCTTT.

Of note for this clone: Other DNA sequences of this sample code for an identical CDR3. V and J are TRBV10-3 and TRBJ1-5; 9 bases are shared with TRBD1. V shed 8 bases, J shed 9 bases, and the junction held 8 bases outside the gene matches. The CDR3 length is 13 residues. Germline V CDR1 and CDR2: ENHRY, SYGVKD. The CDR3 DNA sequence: TGTGCCATCCAAGACAGGGGGGACCGGCCCCAGCATTTT. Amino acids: CAIQDRGDRPQHF.

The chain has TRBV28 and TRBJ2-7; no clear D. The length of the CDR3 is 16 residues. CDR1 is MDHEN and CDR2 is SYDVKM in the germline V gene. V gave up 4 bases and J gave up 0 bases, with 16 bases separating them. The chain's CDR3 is CASSSGVSYPSYEQYF. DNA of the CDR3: TGTGCCAGCAGTTCTGGAGTGTCTTATCCCTCCTACGAGCAGTACTTC. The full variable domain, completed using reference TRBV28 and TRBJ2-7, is DVKVTQSSRYLVKRTGEKVFLECVQDMDHENMFWYRQDPGLGLRLIYFSYDVKMKEKGDIPEGYSVSREKKERFSLILESASTNQTSMYLCASSSGVSYPSYEQYFGPGTRLTVT.

The CDR3 coding sequence is TGTGCCAGCAGAAGGATGGGGGGACAAGAGACCCAGTACTTC. Translating it yields CASRRMGGQETQYF. The chain recombines TRBV27 with TRBJ2-5, with D maybe TRBD2 (6 bases). With 6 bases removed from V and 2 bases from J, the gap between germline ends came to 13 bases. The CDR3 consists of 14 residues. Germline V gives CDR1 MNHEY, CDR2 SMNVEV (reference sequence).

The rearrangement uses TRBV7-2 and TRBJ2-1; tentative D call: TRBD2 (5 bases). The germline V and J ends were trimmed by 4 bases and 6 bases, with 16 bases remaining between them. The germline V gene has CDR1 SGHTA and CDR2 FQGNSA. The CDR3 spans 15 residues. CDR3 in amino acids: CASSSLAWRFNEQFF. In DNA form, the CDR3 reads TGTGCCAGCAGCTCCCTGGCGTGGAGGTTCAATGAGCAGTTCTTC. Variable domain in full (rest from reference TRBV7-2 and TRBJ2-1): GAGVSQSPSNKVTEKGKDVELRCDPISGHTALYWYRQSLGQGLEFLIYFQGNSAPDKSGLPSDRFSAERTGGSVSTLTIQRTQQEDSAVYLCASSSLAWRFNEQFFGPGTRLTVL.

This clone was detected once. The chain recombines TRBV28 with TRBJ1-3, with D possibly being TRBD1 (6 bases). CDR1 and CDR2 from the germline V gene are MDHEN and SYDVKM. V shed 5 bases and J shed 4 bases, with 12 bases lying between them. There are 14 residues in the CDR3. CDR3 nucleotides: TGTGCCAGCAGTCCTACAGGGACCGGAAACACCATATATTTT. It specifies CASSPTGTGNTIYF. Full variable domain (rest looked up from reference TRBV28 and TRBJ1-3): DVKVTQSSRYLVKRTGEKVFLECVQDMDHENMFWYRQDPGLGLRLIYFSYDVKMKEKGDIPEGYSVSREKKERFSLILESASTNQTSMYLCASSPTGTGNTIYFGEGSWLTVV.

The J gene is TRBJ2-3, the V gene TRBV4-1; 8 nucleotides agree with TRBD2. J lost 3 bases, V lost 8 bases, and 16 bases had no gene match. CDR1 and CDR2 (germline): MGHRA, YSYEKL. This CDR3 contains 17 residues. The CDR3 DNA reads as TGCGCCAGCTCCTTATCTGGAGCTAGCGGGCTGACAGATACGCAGTATTTT. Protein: CASSLSGASGLTDTQYF.

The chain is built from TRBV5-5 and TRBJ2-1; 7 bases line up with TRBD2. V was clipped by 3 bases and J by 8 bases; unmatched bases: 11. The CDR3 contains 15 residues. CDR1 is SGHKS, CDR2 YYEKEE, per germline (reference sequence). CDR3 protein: CASSSTGTTSYEQFF. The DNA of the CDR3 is TGTGCCAGCAGCTCTACGGGGACTACATCGTATGAGCAGTTCTTC.

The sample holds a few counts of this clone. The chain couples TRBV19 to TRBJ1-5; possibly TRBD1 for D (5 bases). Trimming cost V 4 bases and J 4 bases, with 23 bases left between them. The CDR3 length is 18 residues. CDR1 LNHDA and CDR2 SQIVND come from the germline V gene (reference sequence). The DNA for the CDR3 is TGTGCCAGTAGTAACACTCTTTATACCGGGACTAGTAATCAGCCCCAGCATTTT. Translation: CASSNTLYTGTSNQPQHF.

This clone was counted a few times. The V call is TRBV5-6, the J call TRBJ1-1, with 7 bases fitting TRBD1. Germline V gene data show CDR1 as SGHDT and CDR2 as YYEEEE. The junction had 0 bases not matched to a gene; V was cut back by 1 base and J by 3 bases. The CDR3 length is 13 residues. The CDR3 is CASSLQGDTEAFF. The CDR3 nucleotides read TGTGCCAGCAGCTTGCAGGGGGACACTGAAGCTTTCTTT.

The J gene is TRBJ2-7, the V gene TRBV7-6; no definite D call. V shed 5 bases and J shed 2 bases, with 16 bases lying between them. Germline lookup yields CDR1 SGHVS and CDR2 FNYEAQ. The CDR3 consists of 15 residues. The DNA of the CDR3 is TGTGCCAGCAGCCCCCAAAACAGCCTAACCTACGAGCAGTACTTC. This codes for CASSPQNSLTYEQYF.

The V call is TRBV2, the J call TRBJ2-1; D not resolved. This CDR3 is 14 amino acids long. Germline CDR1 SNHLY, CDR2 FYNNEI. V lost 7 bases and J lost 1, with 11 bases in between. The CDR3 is CASTETFSYNEQFF. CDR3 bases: TGTGCCAGCACGGAGACTTTTTCCTACAATGAGCAGTTCTTC.

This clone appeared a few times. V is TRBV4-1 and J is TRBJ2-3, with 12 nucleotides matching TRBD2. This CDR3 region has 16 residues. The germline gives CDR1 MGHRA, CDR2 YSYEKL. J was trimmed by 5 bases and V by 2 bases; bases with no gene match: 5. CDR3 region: CASSQTSGGRGDTQYF. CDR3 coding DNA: TGCGCCAGCAGCCAAACTAGCGGGGGGCGAGGAGATACGCAGTATTTT.

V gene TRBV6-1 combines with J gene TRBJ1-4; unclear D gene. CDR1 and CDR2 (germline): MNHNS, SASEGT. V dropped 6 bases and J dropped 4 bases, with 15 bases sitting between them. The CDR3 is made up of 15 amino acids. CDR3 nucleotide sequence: TGTGCCAGCAGGGACGGCGTTCGGGGTAATGAAAAACTGTTTTTT. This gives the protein CASRDGVRGNEKLFF.